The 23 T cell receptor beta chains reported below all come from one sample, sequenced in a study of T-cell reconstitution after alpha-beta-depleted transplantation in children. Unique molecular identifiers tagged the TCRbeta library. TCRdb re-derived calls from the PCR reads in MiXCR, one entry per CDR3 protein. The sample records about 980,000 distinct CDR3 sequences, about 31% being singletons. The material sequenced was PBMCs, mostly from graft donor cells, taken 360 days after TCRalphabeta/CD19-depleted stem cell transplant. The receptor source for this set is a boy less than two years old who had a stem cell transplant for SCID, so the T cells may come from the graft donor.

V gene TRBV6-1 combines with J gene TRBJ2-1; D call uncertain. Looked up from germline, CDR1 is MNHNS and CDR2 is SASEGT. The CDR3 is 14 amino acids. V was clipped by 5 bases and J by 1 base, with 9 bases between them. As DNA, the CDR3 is TGTGCCAGCAGTCGCATTCAGTCCTACAATGAGCAGTTCTTC. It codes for CASSRIQSYNEQFF.

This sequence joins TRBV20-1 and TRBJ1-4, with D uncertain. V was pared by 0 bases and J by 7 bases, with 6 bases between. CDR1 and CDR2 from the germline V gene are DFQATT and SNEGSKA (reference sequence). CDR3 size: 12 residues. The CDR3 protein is CSAREQFEKLFF. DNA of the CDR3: TGCAGTGCTAGAGAACAATTTGAAAAACTGTTTTTT.

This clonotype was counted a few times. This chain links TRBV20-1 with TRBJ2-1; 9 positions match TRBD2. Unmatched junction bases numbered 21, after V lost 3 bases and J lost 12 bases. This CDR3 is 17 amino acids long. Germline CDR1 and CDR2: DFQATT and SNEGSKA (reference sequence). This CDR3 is CSARAQPSGDLVSVQFF. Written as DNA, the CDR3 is TGCAGTGCTAGGGCTCAACCTAGCGGGGACCTTGTATCTGTGCAGTTCTTC.

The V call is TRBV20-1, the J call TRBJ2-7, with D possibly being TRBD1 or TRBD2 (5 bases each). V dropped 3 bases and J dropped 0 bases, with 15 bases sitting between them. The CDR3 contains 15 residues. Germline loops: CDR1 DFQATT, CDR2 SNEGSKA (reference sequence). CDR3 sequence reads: CSASRLEGFSYEQYF. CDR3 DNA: TGCAGTGCTAGCAGGTTAGAGGGGTTCTCCTACGAGCAGTACTTC.

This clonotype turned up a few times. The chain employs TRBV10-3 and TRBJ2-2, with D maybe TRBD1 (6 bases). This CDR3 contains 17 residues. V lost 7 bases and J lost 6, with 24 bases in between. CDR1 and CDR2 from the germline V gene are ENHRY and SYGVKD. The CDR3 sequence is CAINTMGADWRPGELFF. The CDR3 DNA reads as TGTGCCATCAACACCATGGGGGCAGACTGGCGACCCGGGGAGCTGTTTTTT.

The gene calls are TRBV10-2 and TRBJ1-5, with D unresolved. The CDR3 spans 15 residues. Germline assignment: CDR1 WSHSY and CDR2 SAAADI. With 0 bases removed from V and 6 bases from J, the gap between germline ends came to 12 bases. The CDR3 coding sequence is TGCGCCAGCAGTGAGTCGGGGAGGGCAGGTCAGCCCCAGCATTTT. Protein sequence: CASSESGRAGQPQHF.

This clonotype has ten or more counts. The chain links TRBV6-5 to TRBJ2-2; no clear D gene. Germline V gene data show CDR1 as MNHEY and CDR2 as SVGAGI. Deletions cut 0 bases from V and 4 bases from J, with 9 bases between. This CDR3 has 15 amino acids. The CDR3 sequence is CASSYSLVGTGELFF. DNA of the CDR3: TGTGCCAGCAGTTACTCCCTTGTAGGCACCGGGGAGCTGTTTTTT.

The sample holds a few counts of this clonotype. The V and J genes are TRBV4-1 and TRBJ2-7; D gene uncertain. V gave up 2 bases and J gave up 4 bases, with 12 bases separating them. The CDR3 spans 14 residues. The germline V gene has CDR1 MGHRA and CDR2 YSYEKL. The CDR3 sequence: CASSQKERSYEQYF. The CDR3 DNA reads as TGCGCCAGCAGCCAAAAGGAACGATCATACGAGCAGTACTTC.

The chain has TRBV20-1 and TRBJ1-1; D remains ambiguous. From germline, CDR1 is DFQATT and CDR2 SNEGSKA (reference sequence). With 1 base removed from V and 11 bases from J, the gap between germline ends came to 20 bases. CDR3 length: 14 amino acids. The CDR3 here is CSARVIGPQLFAFF. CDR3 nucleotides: TGCAGTGCTAGAGTAATTGGACCGCAACTCTTTGCTTTCTTT.

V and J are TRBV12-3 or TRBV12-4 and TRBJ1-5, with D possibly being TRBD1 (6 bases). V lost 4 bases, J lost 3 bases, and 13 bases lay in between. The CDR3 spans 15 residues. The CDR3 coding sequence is TGTGCCAGCAGTTCCATCCGGGGGCTCAATCAGCCCCAGCATTTT. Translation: CASSSIRGLNQPQHF.

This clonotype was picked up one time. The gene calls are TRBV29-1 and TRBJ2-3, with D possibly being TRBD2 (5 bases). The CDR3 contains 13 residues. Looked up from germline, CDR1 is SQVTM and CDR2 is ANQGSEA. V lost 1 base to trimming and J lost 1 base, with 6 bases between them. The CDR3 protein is CSVEVGGTDTQYF. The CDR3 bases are TGCAGCGTTGAAGTGGGAGGCACAGATACGCAGTATTTT.

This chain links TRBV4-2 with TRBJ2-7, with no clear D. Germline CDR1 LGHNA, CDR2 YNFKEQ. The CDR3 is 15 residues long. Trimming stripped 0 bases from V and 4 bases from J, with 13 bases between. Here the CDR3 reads CASSQDRDFYYEQYF. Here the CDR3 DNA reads TGTGCCAGCAGCCAAGATAGGGATTTCTATTACGAGCAGTACTTC.

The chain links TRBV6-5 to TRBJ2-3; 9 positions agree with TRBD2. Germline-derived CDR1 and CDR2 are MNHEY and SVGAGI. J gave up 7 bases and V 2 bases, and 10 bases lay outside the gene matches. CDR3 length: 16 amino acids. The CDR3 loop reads CASSYGARTSAHTQYF. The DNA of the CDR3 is TGTGCCAGCAGTTACGGGGCCAGGACTAGCGCCCATACGCAGTATTTT.

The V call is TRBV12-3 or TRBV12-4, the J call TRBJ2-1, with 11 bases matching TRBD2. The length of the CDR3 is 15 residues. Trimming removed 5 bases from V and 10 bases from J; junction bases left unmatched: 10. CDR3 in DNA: TGTGCCAGCAGTCAGGCTAGCGGGGGGCGGCGGGAGCAGTTCTTC. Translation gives CASSQASGGRREQFF.

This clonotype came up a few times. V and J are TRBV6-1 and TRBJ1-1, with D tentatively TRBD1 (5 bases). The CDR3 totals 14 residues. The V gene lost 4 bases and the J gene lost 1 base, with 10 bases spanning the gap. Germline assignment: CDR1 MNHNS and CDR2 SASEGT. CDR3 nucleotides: TGTGCCAGCAGTGCGGCAGGGCAGAACACTGAAGCTTTCTTT. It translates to CASSAAGQNTEAFF.

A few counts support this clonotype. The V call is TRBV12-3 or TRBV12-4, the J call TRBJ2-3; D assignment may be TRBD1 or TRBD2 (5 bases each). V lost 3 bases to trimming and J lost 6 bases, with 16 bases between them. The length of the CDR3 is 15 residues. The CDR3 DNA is TGTGCCAGCAGTTTTTATCGGGGCTCATCTGATACGCAGTATTTT. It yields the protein CASSFYRGSSDTQYF.

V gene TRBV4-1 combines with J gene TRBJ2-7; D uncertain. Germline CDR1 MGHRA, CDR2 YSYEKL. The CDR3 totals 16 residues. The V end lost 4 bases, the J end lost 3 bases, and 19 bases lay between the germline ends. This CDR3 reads CASSPGLRRSIYEQYF. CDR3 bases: TGCGCCAGCAGCCCCGGTTTGCGGCGGAGCATCTACGAGCAGTACTTC.

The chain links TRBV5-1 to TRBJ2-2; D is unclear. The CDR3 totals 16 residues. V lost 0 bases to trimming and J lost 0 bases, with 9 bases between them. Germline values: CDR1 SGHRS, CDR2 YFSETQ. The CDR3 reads CASSLVGSSNTGELFF. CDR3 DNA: TGCGCCAGCAGCTTGGTGGGGTCCTCGAACACCGGGGAGCTGTTTTTT.

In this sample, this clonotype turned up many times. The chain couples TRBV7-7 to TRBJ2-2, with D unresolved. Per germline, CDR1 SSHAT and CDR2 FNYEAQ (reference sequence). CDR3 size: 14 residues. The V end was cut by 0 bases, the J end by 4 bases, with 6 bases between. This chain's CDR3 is CASSLARFTGELFF. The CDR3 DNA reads TGTGCCAGCAGCTTAGCCCGATTCACCGGGGAGCTGTTTTTT.

The CDR3 loop is CASSHGGTEAFF. The CDR3 nucleotides read TGTGCCAGCAGCCATGGGGGCACTGAAGCTTTCTTT. This chain uses TRBV3-1 with TRBJ1-1; TRBD1 is a possible D gene (5 bases). V was shortened by 3 bases and J by 4 bases, with 6 bases between the two germline ends. The CDR3 is 12 residues long. Germline CDR1 reads LGHDT; CDR2 reads YNNKEL (reference sequence).

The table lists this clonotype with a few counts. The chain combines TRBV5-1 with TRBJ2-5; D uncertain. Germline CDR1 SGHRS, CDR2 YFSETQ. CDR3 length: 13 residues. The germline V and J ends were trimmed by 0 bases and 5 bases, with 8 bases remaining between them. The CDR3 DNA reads TGCGCCAGCAGCTTGGATAGTTGGGAGACCCAGTACTTC. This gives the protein CASSLDSWETQYF.

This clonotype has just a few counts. The CDR3 nucleotides are TGTGCCAGCGGTAGTGACAGCGCCTACAATGAGCAGTTCTTC. This gives the protein CASGSDSAYNEQFF. The chain joins TRBV6-1 to TRBJ2-1; perhaps TRBD1 as D (5 bases). Germline V gene lookup returns CDR1 MNHNS and CDR2 SASEGT. V lost 8 bases, J lost 2 bases, and 13 bases lay in between. The CDR3 has 14 amino acids.

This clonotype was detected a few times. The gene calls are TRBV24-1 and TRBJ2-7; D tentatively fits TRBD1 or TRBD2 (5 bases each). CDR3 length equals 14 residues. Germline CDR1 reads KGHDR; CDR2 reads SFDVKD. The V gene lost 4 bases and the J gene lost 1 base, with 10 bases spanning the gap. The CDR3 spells CATSDPGRSYEQYF. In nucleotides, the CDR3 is TGTGCCACCAGTGACCCGGGACGGTCCTACGAGCAGTACTTC.